This T cell receptor beta chain appears in the sequencing data of a study of T cells in Graves' hyperthyroidism and ophthalmopathy. Overall study context: Peripheral blood was collected at initial diagnosis, before any treatment.

TCR beta CDR3 sequences were amplified from RNA transcripts. The HTBI primer set served for first-round RT-PCR of the TCR CDR3. TCRdb recomputed calls from the multiplex PCR reads with MiXCR, one row per CDR3 protein. This sample has under 450,000 distinct CDR3 sequences; around a sixth occur once, and the top ten carry 7.5% to 8%. In its sample, this clonotype was seen a few times. Deletions cut 5 bases from V and 0 bases from J, with 14 bases between. The CDR3 covers 16 residues. Germline values: CDR1 MNHEY, CDR2 SMNVEV (reference sequence). What was sequenced was blood. This chain uses TRBV27 with TRBJ1-5; D gene uncertain. This sequence originates from a young woman with Graves' hyperthyroidism. CDR3 residues: CASSPIGPYSNQPQHF. DNA for the CDR3: TGTGCCAGCAGTCCGATCGGACCTTATAGCAATCAGCCCCAGCATTTT.